The 25 T cell receptor beta chains reported below all come from one sample, sequenced in a study of T-cell reconstitution after alpha-beta-depleted transplantation in children. Researchers prepared the TCRbeta library using unique molecular identifiers, the study reports. TCRdb re-called the PCR reads through MiXCR, storing one row per CDR3 protein. Among 580,000 or so distinct CDR3 sequences listed, more than 20% were seen once. The sequences come from PBMCs, mostly from graft donor cells, collected 360 days after TCRalphabeta/CD19-depleted stem cell transplant. The receptors were sampled from a boy in the first two years of life who had a stem cell transplant for acute myeloid leukemia, so the T cells may come from the graft donor.

This clonotype was observed at least ten times. The rearrangement links TRBV29-1 to TRBJ2-1, with D maybe TRBD2 (6 bases). Germline values: CDR1 SQVTM, CDR2 ANQGSEA. With 3 bases removed from V and 0 bases from J, the gap between germline ends came to 9 bases. This CDR3 comprises 14 residues. CDR3 DNA sequence: TGCAGCGTTGATACCGGGGGCTCCTACAATGAGCAGTTCTTC. Protein product: CSVDTGGSYNEQFF.

The genes are TRBV18 and TRBJ2-3; D unresolved. Trimming removed 0 bases from V and 6 bases from J, with 7 bases in between. The CDR3 loop spans 13 amino acids. Germline V gene lookup returns CDR1 KGHSH and CDR2 LQKENI. DNA for the CDR3: TGTGCCAGCTCACCACCGTTGGGGGATACGCAGTATTTT. Amino acid sequence: CASSPPLGDTQYF.

This clonotype showed up just once. A much larger clonotype is one base distant, so this may be a read error. This CDR3 fails to terminate in the conserved phenylalanine or tryptophan, so it likely reflects a read error. The genes are TRBV12-3 or TRBV12-4 and TRBJ1-2, with no clear D. Between the trimmed V and J ends, which lost 7 bases and 2 bases, there was a span of 11 bases. This CDR3 comprises 13 residues. In nucleotides, the CDR3 is TGTGCCAGCACCGTTGGTAAAAACTATGGCTACACCTAC. Translated: CASTVGKNYGYTY.

V and J are TRBV20-1 and TRBJ2-1, with 7 positions matching TRBD1. Germline CDR1 is DFQATT and CDR2 is SNEGSKA (reference sequence). This CDR3 has 13 amino acids. V was pared by 4 bases and J by 3 bases, with 3 bases of the junction left unmatched. The CDR3 DNA reads as TGCAGTGCTAAACAGGGGAACTACAATGAGCAGTTCTTC. It yields the protein CSAKQGNYNEQFF.

This sequence joins TRBV4-2 and TRBJ2-7, with D unclear. This CDR3 comprises 15 residues. CDR1 LGHNA and CDR2 YNFKEQ come from the germline V gene. The V end lost 0 bases, the J end lost 1 base, and 10 bases lay between the germline ends. The DNA for the CDR3 is TGTGCCAGCAGCCAAGATCCCGGACCGTCCTACGAGCAGTACGTC. Translated: CASSQDPGPSYEQYV.

A few counts support this clonotype. The V and J genes are TRBV12-3 or TRBV12-4 and TRBJ1-2; possible D gene TRBD1, 5 bases. The CDR3 length is 17 residues. Trimming took off 3 bases at V and 1 base at J, with 18 bases between the two ends. As DNA, the CDR3 is TGTGCCAGCAGTTTTTGGGGCTGGCGCGTTGGTAACTATGGCTACACCTTC. Translating gives CASSFWGWRVGNYGYTF.

There are many counts of this clonotype. The rearrangement uses TRBV12-3 or TRBV12-4 and TRBJ2-3; 9 nucleotides align to TRBD1. V gave up 5 bases and J gave up 1 base; unmatched junction bases: 4. The CDR3 sequence is 15 residues long. CDR3 bases: TGTGCCAGCAGTGTACGGGACAGGGGCACAGATACGCAGTATTTT. Residues: CASSVRDRGTDTQYF.

This chain connects TRBV5-1 to TRBJ1-5; TRBD1 agrees at 7 bases. The CDR3 has 14 residues. V lost 2 bases to trimming and J lost 3 bases; unmatched junction nucleotides: 2. From germline, CDR1 is SGHRS and CDR2 YFSETQ. The DNA of the CDR3 is TGCGCCAGCAGCTTCGGGACAGCCAATCAGCCCCAGCATTTT. This translates into CASSFGTANQPQHF.

This clonotype was counted between two and nine times. J is TRBJ2-4 and V is TRBV29-1, with TRBD1 matching 7 bases. This CDR3 is 13 amino acids long. V gave up 6 bases and J gave up 5 bases; unmatched junction bases: 7. The germline CDR1 and CDR2 sequences are SQVTM and ANQGSEA. CDR3 protein: CSVRDSQQNIQYF. CDR3 DNA sequence: TGCAGCGTCCGGGACAGTCAGCAAAACATTCAGTACTTC.

V gene TRBV12-3 or TRBV12-4 combines with J gene TRBJ2-3, with 7 positions matching TRBD1. The CDR3 extends over 14 amino acids. Trimming took 6 bases from V and 2 from J; bases not matched to a gene: 5. The CDR3 nucleotides are TGTGCCAGCAGCCTGGGACAGTTCACAGATACGCAGTATTTT. This gives the protein CASSLGQFTDTQYF.

This clonotype was detected a few times. The genes are TRBV9 and TRBJ1-2, with D possibly matching TRBD1 (6 bases). The CDR3 runs 13 residues. With 0 bases removed from V and 11 bases from J, the gap between germline ends came to 14 bases. Germline V gives CDR1 SGDLS, CDR2 YYNGEE. The DNA for the CDR3 is TGTGCCAGCAGCGTAGAGGACAGCATCCCGTACACCTTC. Protein: CASSVEDSIPYTF.

In DNA form, the CDR3 reads TGTGCCAGCAGCTTTGGGGGCGGCGATGAGCAGTTCTTC. It encodes CASSFGGGDEQFF. The genes are TRBV5-6 and TRBJ2-1, with a possible D match to TRBD1 (6 bases). The germline V gene encodes CDR1 SGHDT and CDR2 YYEEEE. The CDR3 has 13 residues. The V end lost 2 bases, the J end lost 8 bases, and 11 bases lay between the germline ends.

In this sample, this clonotype turned up many times. The rearrangement links TRBV7-8 to TRBJ2-1; TRBD1 matches 8 bases. The CDR3 contains 13 residues. V was clipped by 6 bases and J by 6 bases; unmatched bases: 4. In germline, CDR1 is SGHVS, CDR2 FQNEAQ. The CDR3 here is CASSPGTGNEQFF. The CDR3 DNA reads TGTGCCAGCAGTCCCGGGACAGGCAATGAGCAGTTCTTC.

The chain combines TRBV4-1 with TRBJ1-4, with 7 nucleotides matching TRBD1. With V trimmed by 4 bases and J by 6 bases, 11 bases remained unmatched. The CDR3 has 16 amino acids. Germline V CDR1 and CDR2: MGHRA, YSYEKL. CDR3 sequence reads: CASSPGQVDLDEKLFF. The CDR3, as DNA: TGCGCCAGCAGCCCCGGACAGGTGGATTTGGATGAAAAACTGTTTTTT.

This clonotype was counted at least ten times. The chain combines TRBV6-4 with TRBJ2-3; TRBD2 is a possible D gene (6 bases). The germline V and J ends were trimmed by 4 bases and 6 bases, with 11 bases remaining between them. CDR3 length: 13 residues. Germline V CDR1 and CDR2: MRHNA, SNTAGT. The chain's CDR3 is CASSARGRDTQYF. The CDR3 DNA sequence: TGTGCCAGCAGTGCCCGGGGGAGGGATACGCAGTATTTT.

CDR3 amino acids: CSVTGRRGTGELFF. Here the CDR3 DNA reads TGCAGTGTAACGGGGCGGCGGGGCACCGGGGAGCTGTTTTTT. J is TRBJ2-2 and V is TRBV20-1; tentatively, D is TRBD2 (6 bases). V lost 7 bases, J lost 4 bases, and 16 bases lay in between. The CDR3 runs 14 residues. CDR1 and CDR2 (germline): DFQATT, SNEGSKA (reference sequence).

In its sample, this clonotype was seen a few times. The gene calls are TRBV15 and TRBJ2-5, with TRBD1 matching over 7 bases. Germline V gene lookup returns CDR1 LNHNV and CDR2 YYDKDF (reference sequence). The CDR3 has 17 residues. The V segment lost 0 bases and the J segment 4 bases; nucleotides outside the gene matches: 11. The CDR3 DNA follows: TGTGCCACCAGCAGAGATTTTGACAGGGTCTTGGGAGAGACCCAGTACTTC. It is translated as CATSRDFDRVLGETQYF.

This clonotype was seen ten or more times. This sequence joins TRBV3-1 and TRBJ1-5, with TRBD1 identical over 8 bases. Germline-derived CDR1 and CDR2 are LGHDT and YNNKEL (reference sequence). Losses at the gene ends were 5 bases for V and 3 bases for J; bases not matched to a gene: 3. The CDR3 has 14 amino acids. The chain's CDR3 is CASSSQGANQPQHF. CDR3 coding DNA: TGTGCCAGCAGCTCCCAGGGGGCCAATCAGCCCCAGCATTTT.

This clonotype turned up a few times. The chain links TRBV9 to TRBJ2-3, with D possibly called TRBD1 or TRBD2 (5 bases each). V was cut by 3 bases and J by 5 bases, with 16 bases left in between. In germline, CDR1 is SGDLS, CDR2 YYNGEE. The CDR3 contains 15 residues. In DNA form, the CDR3 reads TGTGCCAGCAGCGACCGGGACCCCGCTGGAGATACGCAGTATTTT. This gives the protein CASSDRDPAGDTQYF.

Many counts were recorded for this clonotype. J is TRBJ1-1 and V is TRBV12-3 or TRBV12-4; 9 bases match TRBD1. With 6 bases clipped from V and 4 bases from J, the junction kept 6 bases outside the gene matches. CDR3 size: 14 residues. CDR3 sequence reads: CASRGQGWSTEAFF. The CDR3 DNA sequence: TGTGCCAGCAGGGGACAGGGATGGTCCACTGAAGCTTTCTTT.

The chain recombines TRBV7-7 with TRBJ2-5, with a weak D call TRBD2 (6 bases). Deletions cut 5 bases from V and 1 base from J, with 14 bases between. CDR3 size: 15 residues. Germline-derived CDR1 and CDR2 are SSHAT and FNYEAQ (reference sequence). CDR3 bases: TGTGCCAGCAGCCAAAGTGGAGGGAGCCAAGAGACCCAGTACTTC. Amino acid sequence: CASSQSGGSQETQYF.

This clonotype was detected a few times. The rearrangement uses TRBV6-2 or TRBV6-3 and TRBJ2-1, with a possible D match to TRBD2 (6 bases). The CDR3 loop spans 13 amino acids. Trimming took 6 bases from V and 4 from J, leaving 10 bases between them. Germline V lookup: CDR1 MNHEY, CDR2 SVGEGT. DNA of the CDR3: TGTGCCAGCAGCAACCGGGGGTACAATGAGCAGTTCTTC. This translates into CASSNRGYNEQFF.

J is TRBJ1-3 and V is TRBV18, with D uncertain. The germline V gene encodes CDR1 KGHSH and CDR2 LQKENI. The CDR3 loop spans 17 amino acids. Trimming left V 3 bases short and J 0 bases short, with 15 bases between. CDR3 loop: CASSPVQITDSGNTIYF. DNA of the CDR3: TGTGCCAGCTCACCCGTTCAGATAACCGACTCTGGAAACACCATATATTTT.

This clonotype was detected only a few times. The chain employs TRBV9 and TRBJ2-2; D possibly corresponds to TRBD1 (6 bases). V gave up 0 bases and J gave up 2 bases, with 11 bases separating them. This CDR3 is built from 16 residues. The germline V gene encodes CDR1 SGDLS and CDR2 YYNGEE. This CDR3 is CASSVGTGKNTGELFF. CDR3 in DNA: TGTGCCAGCAGCGTAGGAACAGGGAAAAACACCGGGGAGCTGTTTTTT.

At least ten counts were recorded for this clonotype. The CDR3 nucleotides are TGTGCCACCAGCAGAGATCGCTCCCCTGGGATACGTTCACCCCTCCACTTT. Translating it yields CATSRDRSPGIRSPLHF. The chain has TRBV15 and TRBJ1-6; D is unclear. V was trimmed by 0 bases and J by 9 bases, leaving 18 bases between them. Germline CDR1 LNHNV, CDR2 YYDKDF (reference sequence). The CDR3 consists of 17 residues. The whole variable domain, remainder taken from reference TRBV15 and TRBJ1-6, is DAMVIQNPRYQVTQFGKPVTLSCSQTLNHNVMYWYQQKSSQAPKLLFHYYDKDFNNEADTPDNFQSRRPNTSFCFLDIRSPGLGDTAMYLCATSRDRSPGIRSPLHFGNGTRLTVT.